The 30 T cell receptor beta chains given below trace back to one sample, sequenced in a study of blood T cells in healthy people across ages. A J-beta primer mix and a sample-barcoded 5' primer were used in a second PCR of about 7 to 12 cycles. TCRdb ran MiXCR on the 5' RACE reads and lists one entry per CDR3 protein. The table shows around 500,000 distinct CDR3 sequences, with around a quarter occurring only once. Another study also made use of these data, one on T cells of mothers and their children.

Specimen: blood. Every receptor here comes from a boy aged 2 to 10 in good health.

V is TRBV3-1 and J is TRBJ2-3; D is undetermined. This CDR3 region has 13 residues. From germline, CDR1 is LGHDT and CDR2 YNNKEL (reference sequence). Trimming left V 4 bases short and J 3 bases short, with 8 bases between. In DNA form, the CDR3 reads TGTGCCAGCAGCCCCCGGTGGACAGATACGCAGTATTTT. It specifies CASSPRWTDTQYF.

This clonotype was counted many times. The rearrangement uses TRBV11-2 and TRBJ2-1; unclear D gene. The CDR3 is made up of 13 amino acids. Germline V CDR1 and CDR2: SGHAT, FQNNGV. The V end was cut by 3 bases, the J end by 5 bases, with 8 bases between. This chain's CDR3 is CASSFSRNNEQFF. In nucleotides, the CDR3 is TGTGCCAGCAGCTTTTCAAGAAACAATGAGCAGTTCTTC. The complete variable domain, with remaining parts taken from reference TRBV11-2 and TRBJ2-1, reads EAGVAQSPRYKIIEKRQSVAFWCNPISGHATLYWYQQILGQGPKLLIQFQNNGVVDDSQLPKDRFSAERLKGVDSTLKIQPAKLEDSAVYLCASSFSRNNEQFFGPGTRLTVL.

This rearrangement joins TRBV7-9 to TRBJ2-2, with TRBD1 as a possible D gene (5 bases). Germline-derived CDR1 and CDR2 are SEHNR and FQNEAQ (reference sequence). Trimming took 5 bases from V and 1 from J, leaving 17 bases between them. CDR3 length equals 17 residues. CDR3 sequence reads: CASSPCPDMMNTGELFF. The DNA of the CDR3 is TGTGCCAGCAGCCCTTGCCCGGACATGATGAACACCGGGGAGCTGTTTTTT.

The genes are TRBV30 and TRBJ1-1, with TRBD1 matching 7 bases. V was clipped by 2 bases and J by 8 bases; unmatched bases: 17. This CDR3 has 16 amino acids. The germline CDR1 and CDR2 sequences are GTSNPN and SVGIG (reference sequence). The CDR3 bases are TGTGCCTGGAGTCCCAGGCCATTACAGGGGAACGCCGAAGCTTTCTTT. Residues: CAWSPRPLQGNAEAFF.

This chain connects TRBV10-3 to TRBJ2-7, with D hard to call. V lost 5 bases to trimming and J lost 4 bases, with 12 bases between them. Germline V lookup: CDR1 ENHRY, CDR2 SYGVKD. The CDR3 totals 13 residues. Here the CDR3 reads CAISYGPRYEQYF. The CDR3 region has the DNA TGTGCCATCAGTTATGGGCCAAGATACGAGCAGTACTTC.

The CDR3 sequence: CSARDRQGFYEQYF. Written as DNA, the CDR3 is TGCAGTGCTAGAGATCGGCAGGGATTCTACGAGCAGTACTTC. The chain links TRBV20-1 to TRBJ2-7; possibly TRBD1 for D (5 bases). The germline V gene has CDR1 DFQATT and CDR2 SNEGSKA (reference sequence). CDR3 size: 14 residues. V lost 0 bases to trimming and J lost 3 bases, with 12 bases between them.

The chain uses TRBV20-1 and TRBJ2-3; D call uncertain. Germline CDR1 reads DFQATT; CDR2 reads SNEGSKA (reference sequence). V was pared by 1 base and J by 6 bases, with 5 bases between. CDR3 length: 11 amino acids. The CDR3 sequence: CSARGEDTQYF. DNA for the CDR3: TGCAGTGCTAGAGGAGAGGATACGCAGTATTTT.

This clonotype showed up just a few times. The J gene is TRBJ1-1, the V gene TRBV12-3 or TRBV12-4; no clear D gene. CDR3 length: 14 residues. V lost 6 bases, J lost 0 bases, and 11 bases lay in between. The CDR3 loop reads CASSSTDMNTEAFF. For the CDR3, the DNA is TGTGCCAGCAGCTCAACAGACATGAACACTGAAGCTTTCTTT.

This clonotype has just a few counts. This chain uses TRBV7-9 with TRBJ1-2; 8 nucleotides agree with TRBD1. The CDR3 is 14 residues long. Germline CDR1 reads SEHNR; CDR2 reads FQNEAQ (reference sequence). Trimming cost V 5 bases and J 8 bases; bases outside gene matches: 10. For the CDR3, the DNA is TGTGCCAGCAGCCCCCGTGACAGGGGAATGGGCTACACCTTC. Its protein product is CASSPRDRGMGYTF.

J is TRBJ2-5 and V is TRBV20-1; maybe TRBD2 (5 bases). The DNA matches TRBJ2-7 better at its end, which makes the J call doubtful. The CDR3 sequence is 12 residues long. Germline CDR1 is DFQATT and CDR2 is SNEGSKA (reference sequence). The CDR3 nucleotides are TGCAGTGCTGCAGCGGAGCCCTACGAGCAGTACTTC. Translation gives CSAAAEPYEQYF.

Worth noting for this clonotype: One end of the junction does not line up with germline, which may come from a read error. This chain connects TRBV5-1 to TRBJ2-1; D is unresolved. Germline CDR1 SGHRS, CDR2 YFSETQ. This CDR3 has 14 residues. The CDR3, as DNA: TGCGCCAGCAGCTTGACAGTCTCCTACAATGTGCAGTTCTTC. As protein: CASSLTVSYNVQFF. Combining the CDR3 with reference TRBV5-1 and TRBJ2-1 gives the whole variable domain KAGVTQTPRYLIKTRGQQVTLSCSPISGHRSVSWYQQTPGQGLQFLFEYFSETQRNKGNFPGRFSGRQFSNSRSEMNVSTLELGDSALYLCASSLTVSYNVQFFGPGTRLTVL.

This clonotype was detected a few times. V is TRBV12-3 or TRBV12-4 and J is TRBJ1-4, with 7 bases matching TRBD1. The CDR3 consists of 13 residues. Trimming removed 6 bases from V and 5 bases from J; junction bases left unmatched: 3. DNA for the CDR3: TGTGCCAGCAGGGGGACAGAGAATGAAAAACTGTTTTTT. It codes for CASRGTENEKLFF.

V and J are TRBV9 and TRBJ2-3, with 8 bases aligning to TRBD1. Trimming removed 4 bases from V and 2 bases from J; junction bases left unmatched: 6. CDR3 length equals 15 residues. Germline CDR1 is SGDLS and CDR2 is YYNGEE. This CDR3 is CASSPGQGPTDTQYF. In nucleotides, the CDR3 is TGTGCCAGCAGCCCCGGACAGGGTCCCACAGATACGCAGTATTTT.

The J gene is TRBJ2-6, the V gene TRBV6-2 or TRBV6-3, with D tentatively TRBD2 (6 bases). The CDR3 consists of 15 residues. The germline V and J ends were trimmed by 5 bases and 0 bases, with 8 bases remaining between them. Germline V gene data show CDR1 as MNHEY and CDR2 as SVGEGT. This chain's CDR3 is CASSPGDSGANVLTF. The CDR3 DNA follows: TGTGCCAGCAGTCCGGGGGACTCTGGGGCCAACGTCCTGACTTTC.

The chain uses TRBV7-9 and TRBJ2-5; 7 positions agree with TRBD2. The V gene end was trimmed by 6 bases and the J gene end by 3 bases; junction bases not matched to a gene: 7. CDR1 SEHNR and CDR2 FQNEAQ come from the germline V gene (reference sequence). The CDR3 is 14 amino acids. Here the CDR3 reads CASRTGTTKETQYF. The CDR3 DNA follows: TGTGCCAGCAGGACCGGGACTACCAAAGAGACCCAGTACTTC.

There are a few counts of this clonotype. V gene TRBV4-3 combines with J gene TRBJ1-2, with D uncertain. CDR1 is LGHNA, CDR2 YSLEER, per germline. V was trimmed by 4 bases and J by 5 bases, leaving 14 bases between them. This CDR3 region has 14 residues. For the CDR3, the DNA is TGCGCCAGCAGCCCCTCCAGTAACGAGTATGGCTACACCTTC. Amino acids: CASSPSSNEYGYTF.

CDR3 nucleotide sequence: TGTGCCAGCAGTTTCCGGGGGAAAGAGACCCAGTACTTC. As protein: CASSFRGKETQYF. The chain joins TRBV27 to TRBJ2-5, with D possibly TRBD2 on 6 matching bases. Germline lookup yields CDR1 MNHEY and CDR2 SMNVEV (reference sequence). V lost 3 bases and J 3 bases, leaving 8 bases between the germline ends. CDR3 length equals 13 residues.

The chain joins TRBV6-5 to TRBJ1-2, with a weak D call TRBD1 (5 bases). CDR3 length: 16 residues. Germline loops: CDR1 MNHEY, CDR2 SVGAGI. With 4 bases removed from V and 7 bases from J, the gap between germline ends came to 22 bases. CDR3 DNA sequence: TGTGCCAGCAGTTTACTGGGGCCGGGAGGGGCGCGTGGCTACACCTTC. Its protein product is CASSLLGPGGARGYTF.

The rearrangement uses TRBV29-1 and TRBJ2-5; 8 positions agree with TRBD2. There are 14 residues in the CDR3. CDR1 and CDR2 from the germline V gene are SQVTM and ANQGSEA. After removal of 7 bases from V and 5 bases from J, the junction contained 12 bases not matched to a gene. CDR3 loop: CSADGREGLETQYF. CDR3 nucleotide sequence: TGCAGCGCTGACGGGAGGGAGGGCCTGGAGACCCAGTACTTC. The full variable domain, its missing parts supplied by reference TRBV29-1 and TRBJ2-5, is SAVISQKPSRDICQRGTSLTIQCQVDSQVTMMFWYRQQPGQSLTLIATANQGSEATYESGFVIDKFPISRPNLTFSTLTVSNMSPEDSSIYLCSADGREGLETQYFGPGTRLLVL.

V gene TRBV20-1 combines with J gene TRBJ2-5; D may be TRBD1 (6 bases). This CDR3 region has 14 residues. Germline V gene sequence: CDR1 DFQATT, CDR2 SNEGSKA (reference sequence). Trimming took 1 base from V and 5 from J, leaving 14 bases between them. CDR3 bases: TGCAGTGCTAGAGGGCCTTACCAGGGGGAGACCCAGTACTTC. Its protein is CSARGPYQGETQYF.

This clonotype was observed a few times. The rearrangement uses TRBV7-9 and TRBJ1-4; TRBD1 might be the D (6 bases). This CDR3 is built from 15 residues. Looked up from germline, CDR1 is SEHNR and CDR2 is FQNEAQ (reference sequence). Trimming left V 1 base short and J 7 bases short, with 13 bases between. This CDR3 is CASSLVGQGSEKLFF. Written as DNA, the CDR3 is TGTGCCAGCAGCTTAGTCGGGCAGGGGAGTGAAAAACTGTTTTTT.

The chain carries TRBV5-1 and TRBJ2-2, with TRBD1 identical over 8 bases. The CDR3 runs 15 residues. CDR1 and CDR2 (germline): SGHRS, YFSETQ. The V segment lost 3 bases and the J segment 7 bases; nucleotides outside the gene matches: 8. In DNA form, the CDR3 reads TGCGCCAGCAGCTCACGGACAGGGAGGAGCGGGGAGCTGTTTTTT. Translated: CASSSRTGRSGELFF.

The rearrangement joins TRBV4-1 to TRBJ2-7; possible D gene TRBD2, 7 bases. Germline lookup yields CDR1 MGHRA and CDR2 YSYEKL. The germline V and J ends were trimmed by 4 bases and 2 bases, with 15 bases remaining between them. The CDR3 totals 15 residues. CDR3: CASSLAGGRPYEQYF. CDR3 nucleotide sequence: TGCGCCAGCAGCCTGGCCGGGGGGCGTCCCTACGAGCAGTACTTC.

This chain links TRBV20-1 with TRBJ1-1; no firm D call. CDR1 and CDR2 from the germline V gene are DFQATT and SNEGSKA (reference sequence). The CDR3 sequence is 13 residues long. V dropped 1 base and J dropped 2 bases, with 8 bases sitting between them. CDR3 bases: TGCAGTGCTAGAGGGACGGCAAACACTGAAGCTTTCTTT. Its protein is CSARGTANTEAFF.

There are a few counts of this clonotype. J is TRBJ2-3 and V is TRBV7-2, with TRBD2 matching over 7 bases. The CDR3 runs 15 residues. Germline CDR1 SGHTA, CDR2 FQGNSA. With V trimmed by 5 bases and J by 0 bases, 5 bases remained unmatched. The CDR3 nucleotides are TGTGCCAGCAGCCTATATAGCGGGAGCACAGATACGCAGTATTTT. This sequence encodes CASSLYSGSTDTQYF.

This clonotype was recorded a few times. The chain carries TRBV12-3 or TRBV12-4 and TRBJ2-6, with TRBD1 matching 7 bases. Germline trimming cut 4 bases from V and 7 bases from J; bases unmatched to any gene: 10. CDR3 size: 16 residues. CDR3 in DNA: TGTGCCAGCAGTTCCCCGCGACAGGGATTAGCCAACGTCCTGACTTTC. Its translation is CASSSPRQGLANVLTF.

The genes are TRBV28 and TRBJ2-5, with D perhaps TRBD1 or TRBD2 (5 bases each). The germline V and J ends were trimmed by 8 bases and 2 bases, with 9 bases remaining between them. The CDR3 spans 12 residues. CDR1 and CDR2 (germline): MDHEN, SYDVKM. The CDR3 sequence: CASWDLQETQYF. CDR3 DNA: TGTGCCAGCTGGGACCTACAAGAGACCCAGTACTTC.

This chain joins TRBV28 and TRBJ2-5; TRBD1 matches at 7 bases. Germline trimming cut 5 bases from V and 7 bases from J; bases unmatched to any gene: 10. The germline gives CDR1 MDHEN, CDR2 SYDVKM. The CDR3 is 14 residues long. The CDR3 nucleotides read TGTGCCAGCAGTGTTAACAGGGGCTCGGGGACCCAGTACTTC. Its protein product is CASSVNRGSGTQYF.

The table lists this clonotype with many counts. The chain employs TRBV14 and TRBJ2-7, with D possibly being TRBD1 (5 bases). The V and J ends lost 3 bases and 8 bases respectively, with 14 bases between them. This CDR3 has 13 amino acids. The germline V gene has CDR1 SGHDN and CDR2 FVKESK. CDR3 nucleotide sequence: TGTGCCAGCAGCCAGGGTACAGGCCAGAAGCAGTACTTC. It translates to CASSQGTGQKQYF.

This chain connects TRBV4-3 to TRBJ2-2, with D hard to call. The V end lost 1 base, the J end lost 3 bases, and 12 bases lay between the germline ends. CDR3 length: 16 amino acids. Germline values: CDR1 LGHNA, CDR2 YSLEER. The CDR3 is CASSQVGMRYTGELFF. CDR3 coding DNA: TGCGCCAGCAGCCAAGTTGGGATGAGGTACACCGGGGAGCTGTTTTTT.